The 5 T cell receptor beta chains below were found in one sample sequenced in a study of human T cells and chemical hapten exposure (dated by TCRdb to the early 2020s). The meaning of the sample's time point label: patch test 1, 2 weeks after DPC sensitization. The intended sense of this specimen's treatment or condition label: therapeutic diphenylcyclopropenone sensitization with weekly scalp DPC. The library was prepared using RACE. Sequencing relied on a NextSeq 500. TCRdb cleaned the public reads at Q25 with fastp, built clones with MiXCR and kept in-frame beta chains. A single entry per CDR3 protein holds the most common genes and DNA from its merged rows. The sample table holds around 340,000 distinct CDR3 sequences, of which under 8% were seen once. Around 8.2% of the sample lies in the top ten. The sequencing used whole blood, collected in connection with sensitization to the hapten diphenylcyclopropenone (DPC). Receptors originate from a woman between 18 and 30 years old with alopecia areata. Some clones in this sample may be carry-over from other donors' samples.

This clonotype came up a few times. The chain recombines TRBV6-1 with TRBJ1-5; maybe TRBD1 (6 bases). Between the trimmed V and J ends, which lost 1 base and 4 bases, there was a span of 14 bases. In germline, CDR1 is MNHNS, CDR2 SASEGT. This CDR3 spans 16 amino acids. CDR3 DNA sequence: TGTGCCAGCAGTGAAGACTGGGGGCGCGGGAATCAGCCCCAGCATTTT. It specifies CASSEDWGRGNQPQHF.

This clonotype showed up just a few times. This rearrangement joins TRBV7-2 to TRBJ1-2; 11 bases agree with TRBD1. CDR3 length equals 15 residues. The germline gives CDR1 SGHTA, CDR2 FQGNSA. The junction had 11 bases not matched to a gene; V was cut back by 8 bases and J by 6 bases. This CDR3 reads CASPPGGQGADGYTF. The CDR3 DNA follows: TGTGCCAGCCCTCCCGGCGGACAGGGGGCCGATGGCTACACCTTC.

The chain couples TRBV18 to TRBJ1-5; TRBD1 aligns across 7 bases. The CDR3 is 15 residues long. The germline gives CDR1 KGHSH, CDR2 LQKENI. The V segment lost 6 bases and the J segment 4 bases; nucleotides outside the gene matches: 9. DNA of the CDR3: TGTGCCAGCTCCCCTTTTGGACAGGTTAATCAGCCCCAGCATTTT. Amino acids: CASSPFGQVNQPQHF.

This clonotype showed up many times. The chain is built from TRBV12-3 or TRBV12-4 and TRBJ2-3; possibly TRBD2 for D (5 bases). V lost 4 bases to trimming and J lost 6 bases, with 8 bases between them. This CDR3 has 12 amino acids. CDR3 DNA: TGTGCCAGCAGTTACTCGGGGGATACGCAGTATTTT. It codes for CASSYSGDTQYF.

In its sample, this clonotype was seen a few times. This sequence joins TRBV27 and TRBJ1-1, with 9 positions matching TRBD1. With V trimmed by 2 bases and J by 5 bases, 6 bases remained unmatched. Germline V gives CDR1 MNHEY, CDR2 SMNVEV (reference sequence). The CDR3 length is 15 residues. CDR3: CASSLGTGWGTEAFF. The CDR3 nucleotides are TGTGCCAGCAGTTTAGGGACAGGGTGGGGGACTGAAGCTTTCTTT.